The 16 T cell receptor beta chains listed next were all sequenced from one sample in a study of blood T cell repertoires in COVID-19. The protocol was immunoSEQ multiplex PCR, while the TCRdb copy is restricted to in-frame clones and leaves out a portion. Among roughly 410,000 clones listed, about 88% were seen once. Specimen: peripheral blood. These receptors came from a woman in her thirties or forties with COVID-19, enrolled during active disease.

The chain recombines TRBV28 with TRBJ1-1; 8 bases align to TRBD1. The length of the CDR3 is 14 residues. V shed 4 bases, J shed 10 bases, and the junction held 11 bases outside the gene matches. Germline V CDR1 and CDR2: MDHEN, SYDVKM. The DNA for the CDR3 is TGTGCCAGCAGTTCTACCAGACAGGGGTTGATAGCTTTCTTT. The encoded protein is CASSSTRQGLIAFF.

This clone turned up a few times. The chain recombines TRBV7-9 with TRBJ1-1, with D unresolved. Trimming cost V 2 bases and J 11 bases, with 24 bases left between them. The germline gives CDR1 SEHNR, CDR2 FQNEAQ (reference sequence). The CDR3 has 16 residues. The CDR3 nucleotides are TGTGCCAGCAGCTTAAGTGCCCAAACCCTTGGACGGAGGGCTTTCTTT. It is translated as CASSLSAQTLGRRAFF.

CDR3 sequence (DNA): TGTGCCAGCAGTAAACGGACTAAATACAATGAGCAGTTCTTC. It codes for CASSKRTKYNEQFF. This chain links TRBV6-2 or TRBV6-3 with TRBJ2-1, with a weak D call TRBD2 (6 bases). Germline loops: CDR1 MNHEY, CDR2 SVGEGT. This CDR3 comprises 14 residues. V lost 5 bases and J lost 4, with 12 bases in between.

The V and J genes are TRBV19 and TRBJ2-3; 8 bases agree with TRBD1. Looked up from germline, CDR1 is LNHDA and CDR2 is SQIVND (reference sequence). Trimming cost V 7 bases and J 2 bases; bases outside gene matches: 5. The CDR3 consists of 14 residues. The CDR3 sequence: CASTGGTFTDTQYF. The CDR3 coding sequence is TGTGCCAGTACAGGGGGCACCTTCACAGATACGCAGTATTTT.

The chain recombines TRBV7-8 with TRBJ2-5, with D perhaps matching TRBD1 (6 bases). This CDR3 comprises 12 residues. Between the trimmed V and J ends, which lost 2 bases and 5 bases, there was a span of 6 bases. CDR1 is SGHVS and CDR2 is FQNEAQ in the germline V gene. Here the CDR3 DNA reads TGTGCCAGCAGCTTAAGGGGGGAGACCCAGTACTTC. Residues: CASSLRGETQYF.

This CDR3 reads CASSQGQDNYGYTF. In DNA form, the CDR3 reads TGTGCCAGCAGCCAGGGACAGGATAACTATGGCTACACCTTC. V and J are TRBV3-1 (or the pseudogene TRBV3-2) and TRBJ1-2; 8 nucleotides line up with TRBD1. V lost 3 bases and J lost 1; bases outside the gene matches: 1. This CDR3 region has 14 residues. Germline CDR1 and CDR2: LGHDT and YNNKEL (reference sequence).

The chain combines TRBV28 with TRBJ1-3; D is uncertain. The length of the CDR3 is 13 residues. Per germline, CDR1 MDHEN and CDR2 SYDVKM. Deletions cut 2 bases from V and 1 base from J, with 3 bases between. The CDR3 DNA is TGTGCCAGCAGTTTAGAGTCTGGAAACACCATATATTTT. Protein: CASSLESGNTIYF. Using reference TRBV28 and TRBJ1-3 for the parts outside the CDR3, the full variable domain is DVKVTQSSRYLVKRTGEKVFLECVQDMDHENMFWYRQDPGLGLRLIYFSYDVKMKEKGDIPEGYSVSREKKERFSLILESASTNQTSMYLCASSLESGNTIYFGEGSWLTVV.

To note about this clone: The same CDR3 is also encoded by other DNA sequences in this sample. The genes are TRBV29-1 and TRBJ1-2; TRBD1 matches at 9 bases. The length of the CDR3 is 12 residues. V trimming: 4 bases; J trimming: 4 bases; junction bases outside the gene matches: 1. In germline, CDR1 is SQVTM, CDR2 ANQGSEA. CDR3 in amino acids: CSVGGQGYGYTF. The CDR3 DNA reads as TGCAGCGTTGGGGGACAGGGCTATGGCTACACCTTC.

This rearrangement joins TRBV28 to TRBJ1-1, with a tentative D call TRBD1 (6 bases). CDR1 MDHEN and CDR2 SYDVKM come from the germline V gene. V was cut by 3 bases and J by 3 bases, with 11 bases left in between. CDR3 size: 14 residues. CDR3 DNA: TGTGCCAGCAGTTTCCCAGGGGCGGACACTGAAGCTTTCTTT. Protein sequence: CASSFPGADTEAFF.

This chain joins TRBV5-5 and TRBJ1-4, with 7 positions matching TRBD1. The V segment lost 0 bases and the J segment 2 bases; nucleotides outside the gene matches: 4. This CDR3 has 16 amino acids. Germline CDR1 is SGHKS and CDR2 is YYEKEE (reference sequence). Here the CDR3 reads CASSLVRDSTNEKLFF. Written as DNA, the CDR3 is TGTGCCAGCAGCTTGGTGAGGGACAGTACTAATGAAAAACTGTTTTTT. Together with reference TRBV5-5 and TRBJ1-4, the CDR3 gives the full variable domain: DAGVTQSPTHLIKTRGQQVTLRCSPISGHKSVSWYQQVLGQGPQFIFQYYEKEERGRGNFPDRFSARQFPNYSSELNVNALLLGDSALYLCASSLVRDSTNEKLFFGSGTQLSVL.

V and J are TRBV4-2 and TRBJ1-6, with 7 bases that match TRBD1. The germline CDR1 and CDR2 sequences are LGHNA and YNFKEQ. V shed 0 bases and J 10 bases; nucleotides not matched to a gene: 6. The CDR3 is 15 residues long. This CDR3 is CASSQENRGGSPLHF. The CDR3 nucleotides read TGTGCCAGCAGCCAAGAAAACAGGGGCGGCTCACCCCTCCACTTT.

The chain has TRBV2 and TRBJ1-2; TRBD1 might be the D (6 bases). This CDR3 is built from 14 residues. Per the germline V gene, CDR1 is SNHLY and CDR2 is FYNNEI. The V end was cut by 6 bases, the J end by 2 bases, with 13 bases between. DNA of the CDR3: TGTGCCAGCAGACTTGGACAGATCAACTATGGCTACACCTTC. Its protein is CASRLGQINYGYTF.

V gene TRBV24-1 combines with J gene TRBJ2-2; no reliable D call. CDR1 KGHDR and CDR2 SFDVKD come from the germline V gene. V lost 4 bases and J 3 bases, leaving 8 bases between the germline ends. The CDR3 totals 14 residues. The CDR3 reads CATSEARDTGELFF. CDR3 bases: TGTGCCACCAGTGAGGCACGGGACACCGGGGAGCTGTTTTTT.

The J gene is TRBJ1-3, the V gene TRBV7-3; D not certain. The CDR3 loop spans 14 amino acids. CDR1 is SGHTA and CDR2 is FQGTGA in the germline V gene. V was trimmed by 1 base and J by 7 bases, leaving 11 bases between them. The CDR3 nucleotides are TGTGCCAGCAGCTTAAGCCCACCGGTGAACACCATATATTTT. It translates to CASSLSPPVNTIYF. Full variable domain (rest looked up from reference TRBV7-3 and TRBJ1-3): GAGVSQTPSNKVTEKGKYVELRCDPISGHTALYWYRQSLGQGPEFLIYFQGTGAADDSGLPNDRFFAVRPEGSVSTLKIQRTERGDSAVYLCASSLSPPVNTIYFGEGSWLTVV.

The chain employs TRBV9 and TRBJ1-1; D gene uncertain. CDR1 is SGDLS and CDR2 is YYNGEE in the germline V gene. CDR3 length equals 14 residues. Trimming removed 1 base at V and 5 bases at J, with 12 bases between. The CDR3 loop is CASSVIVSGTEAFF. Written as DNA, the CDR3 is TGTGCCAGCAGCGTAATAGTTTCGGGGACTGAAGCTTTCTTT.

The gene calls are TRBV3-1 (or the pseudogene TRBV3-2) and TRBJ1-2, with TRBD1 identical over 7 bases. CDR1 and CDR2 (germline): LGHDT, YNNKEL (reference sequence). Unmatched junction bases numbered 3, after V lost 4 bases and J lost 4 bases. The CDR3 consists of 13 residues. This CDR3 reads CASSRGDSYGYTF. As DNA, the CDR3 is TGTGCCAGCAGCCGCGGGGACAGCTATGGCTACACCTTC.